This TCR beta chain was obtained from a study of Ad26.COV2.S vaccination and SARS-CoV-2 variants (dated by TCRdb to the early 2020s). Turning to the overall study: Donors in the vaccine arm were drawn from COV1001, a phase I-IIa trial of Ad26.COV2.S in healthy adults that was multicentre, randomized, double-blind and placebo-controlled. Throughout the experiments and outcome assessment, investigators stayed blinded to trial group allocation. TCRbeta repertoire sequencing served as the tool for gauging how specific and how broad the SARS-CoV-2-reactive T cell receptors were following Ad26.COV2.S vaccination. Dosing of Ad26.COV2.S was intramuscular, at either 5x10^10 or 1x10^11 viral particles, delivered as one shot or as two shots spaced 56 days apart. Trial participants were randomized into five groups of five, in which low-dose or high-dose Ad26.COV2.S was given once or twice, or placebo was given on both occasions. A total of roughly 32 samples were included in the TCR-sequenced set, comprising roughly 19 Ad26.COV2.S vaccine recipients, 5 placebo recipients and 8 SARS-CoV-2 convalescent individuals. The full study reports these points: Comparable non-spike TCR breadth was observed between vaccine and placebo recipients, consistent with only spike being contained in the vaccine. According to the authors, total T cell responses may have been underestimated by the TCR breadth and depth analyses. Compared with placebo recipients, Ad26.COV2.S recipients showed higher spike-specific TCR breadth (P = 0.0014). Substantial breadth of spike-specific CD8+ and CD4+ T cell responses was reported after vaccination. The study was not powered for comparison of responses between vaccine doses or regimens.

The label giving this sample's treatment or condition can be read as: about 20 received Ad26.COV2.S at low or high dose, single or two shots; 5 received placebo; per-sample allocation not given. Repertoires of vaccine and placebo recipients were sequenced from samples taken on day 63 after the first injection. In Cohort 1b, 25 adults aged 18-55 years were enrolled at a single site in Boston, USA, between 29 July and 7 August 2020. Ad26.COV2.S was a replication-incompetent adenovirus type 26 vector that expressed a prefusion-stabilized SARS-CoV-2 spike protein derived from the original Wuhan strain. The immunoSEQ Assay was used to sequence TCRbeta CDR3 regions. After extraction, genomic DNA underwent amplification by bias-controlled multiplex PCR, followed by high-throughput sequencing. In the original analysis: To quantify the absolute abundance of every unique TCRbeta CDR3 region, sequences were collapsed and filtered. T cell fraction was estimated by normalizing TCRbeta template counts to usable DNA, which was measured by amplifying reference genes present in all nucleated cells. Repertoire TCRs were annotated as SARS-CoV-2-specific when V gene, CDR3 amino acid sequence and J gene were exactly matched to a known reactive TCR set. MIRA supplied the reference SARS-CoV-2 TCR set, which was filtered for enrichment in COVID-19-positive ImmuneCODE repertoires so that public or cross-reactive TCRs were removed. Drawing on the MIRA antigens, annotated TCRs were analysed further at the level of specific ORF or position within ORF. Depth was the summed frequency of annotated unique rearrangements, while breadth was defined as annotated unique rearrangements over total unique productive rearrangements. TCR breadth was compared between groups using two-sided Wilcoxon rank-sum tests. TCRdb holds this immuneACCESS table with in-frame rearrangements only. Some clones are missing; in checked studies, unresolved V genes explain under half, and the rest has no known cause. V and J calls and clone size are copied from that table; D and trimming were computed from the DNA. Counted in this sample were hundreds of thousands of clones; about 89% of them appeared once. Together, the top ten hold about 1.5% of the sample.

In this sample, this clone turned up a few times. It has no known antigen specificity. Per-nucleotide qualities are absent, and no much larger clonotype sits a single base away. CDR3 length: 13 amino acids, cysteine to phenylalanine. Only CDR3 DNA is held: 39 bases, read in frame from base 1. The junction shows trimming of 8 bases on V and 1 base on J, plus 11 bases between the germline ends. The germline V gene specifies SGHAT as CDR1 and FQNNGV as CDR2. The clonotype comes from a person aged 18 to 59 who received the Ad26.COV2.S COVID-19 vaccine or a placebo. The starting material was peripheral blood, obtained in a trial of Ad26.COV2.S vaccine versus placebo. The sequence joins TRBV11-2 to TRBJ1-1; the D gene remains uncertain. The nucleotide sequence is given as TGTGCCAGCCTCCTTACAGCGAACACTGAAGCTTTCTTT. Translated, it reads CASLLTANTEAFF.